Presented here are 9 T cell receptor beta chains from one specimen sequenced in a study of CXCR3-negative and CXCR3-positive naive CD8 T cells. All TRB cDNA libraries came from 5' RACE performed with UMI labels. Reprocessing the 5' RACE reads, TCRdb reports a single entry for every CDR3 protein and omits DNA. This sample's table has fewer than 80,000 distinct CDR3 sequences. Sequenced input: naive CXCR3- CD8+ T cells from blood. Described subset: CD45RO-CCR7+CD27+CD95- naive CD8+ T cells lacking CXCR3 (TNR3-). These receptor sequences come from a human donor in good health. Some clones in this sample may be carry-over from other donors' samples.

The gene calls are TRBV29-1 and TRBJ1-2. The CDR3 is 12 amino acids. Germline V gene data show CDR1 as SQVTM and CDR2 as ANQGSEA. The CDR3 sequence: CSDRGGVYGYTF.

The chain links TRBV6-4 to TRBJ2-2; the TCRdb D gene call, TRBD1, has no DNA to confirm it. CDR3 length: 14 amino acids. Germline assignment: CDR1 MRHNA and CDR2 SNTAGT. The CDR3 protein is CASSDTEGGRELFF.

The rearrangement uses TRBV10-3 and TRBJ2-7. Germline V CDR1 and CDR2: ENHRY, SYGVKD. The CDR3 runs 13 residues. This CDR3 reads CAISDREPYEQYF.

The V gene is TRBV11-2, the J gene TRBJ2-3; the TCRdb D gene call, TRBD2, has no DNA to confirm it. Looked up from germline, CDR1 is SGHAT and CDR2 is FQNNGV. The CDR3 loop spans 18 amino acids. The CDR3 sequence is CASSSLAIMGLGTDTQYF. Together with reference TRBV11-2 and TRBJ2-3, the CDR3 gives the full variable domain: EAGVAQSPRYKIIEKRQSVAFWCNPISGHATLYWYQQILGQGPKLLIQFQNNGVVDDSQLPKDRFSAERLKGVDSTLKIQPAKLEDSAVYLCASSSLAIMGLGTDTQYFGPGTRLTVL.

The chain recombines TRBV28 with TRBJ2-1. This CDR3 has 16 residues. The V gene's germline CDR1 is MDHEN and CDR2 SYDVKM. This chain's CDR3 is CASSLSHSLTYNEQFF.

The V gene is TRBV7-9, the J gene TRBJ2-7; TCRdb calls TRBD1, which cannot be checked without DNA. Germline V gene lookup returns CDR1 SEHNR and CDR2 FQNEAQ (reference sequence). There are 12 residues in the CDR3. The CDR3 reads CASSGGSPEQYF.

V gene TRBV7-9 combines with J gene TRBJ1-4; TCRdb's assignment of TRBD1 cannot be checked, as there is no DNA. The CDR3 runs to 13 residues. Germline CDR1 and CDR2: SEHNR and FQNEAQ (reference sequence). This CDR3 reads CASSPAGSEKLFF.

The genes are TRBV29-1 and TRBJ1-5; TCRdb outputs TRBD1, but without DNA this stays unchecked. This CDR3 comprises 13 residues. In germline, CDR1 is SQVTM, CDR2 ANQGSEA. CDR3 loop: CSVGQGLEQPQHF.

CDR3 sequence: CASSITGGGSYEQYF. V and J are TRBV6-2 or TRBV6-3 and TRBJ2-7; TCRdb's D call, TRBD1, is unchecked because there is no DNA. This CDR3 is built from 15 residues. Germline CDR1 reads MNHEY; CDR2 reads SVGEGT.